The TCR beta chain described here comes from a study of shared clonotypes between healthy human individuals. Clones were read by immunoSEQ multiplex PCR, and TCRdb kept only the in-frame ones, dropping some. The table records some 2 million clones, approximately 95% of them present only once. Trimming shortened V by 0 bases and J by 6 bases, and 9 bases separated the two germline ends. Germline V lookup: CDR1 MNHEY, CDR2 SVGAGI. CDR3 length: 15 residues. Positively selected for CCR7, the CD45RO-negative cells used as naive CD8 cells excluded terminally differentiated effector memory CD45RA+ cells. V gene TRBV6-5 combines with J gene TRBJ1-6, with a possible D match to TRBD1 (6 bases). This TCR was sampled from a young man in good health. Specimen: naive CD8+ T cells sorted from blood. CDR3 coding DNA: TGTGCCAGCAGTTACTCGCCGGGGGCTAATTCACCCCTCCACTTT. It codes for CASSYSPGANSPLHF.